This TCR beta chain was found in a study of T cell repertoires in cytomegalovirus infection. Study-wide background: It can be stated that public TCR beta signatures indicated CMV infection as well as a matching HLA type. Broader study findings: In two of eight donors, the top clonotype was HLA-C-restricted CMV-specific. People with CMV and the relevant HLA were identified by cumulative public TCR beta family frequency.

Comments on this clonotype: What it binds is unknown.

One entry per CDR3 protein results from TCRdb running MiXCR on the reads. The sample shows around 70,000 distinct CDR3 sequences, about 27% of them seen only once. The sample was CD8+ T cells from cultured PBMCs, taken from culture after CMV antigen stimulation. This TCR derives from a human donor in good health (CMV status not recorded). Some clones in this sample may be carry-over from other donors' samples.

The CDR3 is CASSIGDTYEQYF. The CDR3 region has the DNA TGTGCCAGTAGTATCGGGGATACCTACGAGCAGTACTTC. The chain combines TRBV19 with TRBJ2-7; D possibly corresponds to TRBD2 (5 bases). Germline-derived CDR1 and CDR2 are LNHDA and SQIVND (reference sequence). This CDR3 is built from 13 residues. Between the trimmed V and J ends, which lost 3 bases and 2 bases, there was a span of 8 bases.